These 21 T cell receptor beta chains were all obtained from the same sample, sequenced in a study of kidney transplant recipient with SARS-CoV-2 infection. TCRdb passed the reads through MiXCR, listing each CDR3 protein once. The repertoire holds 200,000 to 300,000 distinct CDR3 sequences, with around 30% as singletons. Sequences were derived from a blood sample, sampled at baseline and on approximately day 120 from a kidney transplant recipient. These receptors were obtained from a young adult male patient who had COVID-19 and was a kidney transplant recipient. Some T cells may have originated in the graft donor.

This clonotype has at least ten counts. This chain uses TRBV20-1 with TRBJ2-7; 8 nucleotides agree with TRBD1. J was trimmed by 2 bases and V by 5 bases; bases with no gene match: 5. Germline lookup yields CDR1 DFQATT and CDR2 SNEGSKA (reference sequence). The CDR3 consists of 13 residues. The CDR3 DNA sequence: TGCAGTGCTTTACCAGGGGGCCCCTACGAGCAGTACTTC. Its translation is CSALPGGPYEQYF.

This clonotype was counted many times. The CDR3 nucleotides are TGCAGTGCTAGAGATGCTCGGCAGGGCGAGAACACTGAAGCTTTCTTT. Translation gives CSARDARQGENTEAFF. The gene calls are TRBV20-1 and TRBJ1-1, with D maybe TRBD1 (5 bases). V lost 0 bases to trimming and J lost 1 base, with 15 bases between them. The CDR3 runs 16 residues. Germline loops: CDR1 DFQATT, CDR2 SNEGSKA (reference sequence).

Details on this clonotype: At one boundary the junction diverges from the germline segment, which might be a read error. This chain links TRBV6-5 with TRBJ2-7; TRBD2 aligns across 13 bases. Germline V lookup: CDR1 MNHEY, CDR2 SVGAGI. This CDR3 contains 14 residues. Here the CDR3 reads CASKKTSGRFRQYF. CDR3 DNA sequence: TGCGCCAGCAAGAAGACTAGCGGGAGGTTTAGGCAGTACTTC.

Comment on this clonotype: Given a much more abundant clone one base away, this may be a read error. The chain carries TRBV27 and TRBJ2-2; D unresolved. Trimming cost V 8 bases and J 6 bases, with 7 bases left between them. The germline gives CDR1 MNHEY, CDR2 SMNVEV (reference sequence). This CDR3 has 11 residues. This CDR3 reads CASYWPGELFF. For the CDR3, the DNA is TGTGCCAGCTACTGGCCCGGGGAGCTGTTTTTT.

Turning to this clonotype: This may be a read error, as it is one base from a much larger clone. The rearrangement joins TRBV3-1 to TRBJ1-1; a weak D match, TRBD1 (5 bases). The length of the CDR3 is 17 residues. Trimming took off 5 bases at V and 4 bases at J, with 23 bases between the two ends. In germline, CDR1 is LGHDT, CDR2 YNNKEL (reference sequence). The CDR3: CASSVGTPVSIRTEAFF. DNA of the CDR3: TGTGCCAGCAGCGTTGGGACTCCCGTTTCAATTCGCACTGAAGCTTTCTTT.

Details on this clonotype: This may stem from a read error, because a much larger clone lies one nucleotide away. CDR3 region: CASSETRDRGGF. The CDR3 DNA reads TGTGCCAGCAGTGAGACCCGGGACAGGGGGGGTTTT. The rearrangement links TRBV2 to TRBJ1-4; TRBD1 matches 11 bases. This CDR3 is 12 amino acids long. CDR1 SNHLY and CDR2 FYNNEI come from the germline V gene.

V gene TRBV5-1 combines with J gene TRBJ1-3; 7 nucleotides line up with TRBD1. CDR3 length equals 18 residues. CDR1 is SGHRS and CDR2 is YFSETQ in the germline V gene. V lost 0 bases to trimming and J lost 0 bases; unmatched junction nucleotides: 9. CDR3 region: CASSLGTSGQISGNTIYF. The CDR3 DNA reads TGCGCCAGCAGCTTGGGAACCTCGGGACAGATCTCTGGAAACACCATATATTTT.

In the case of this clonotype: One end of the junction is discordant with germline, which a read error may explain. The V gene is TRBV6-2 or TRBV6-3, the J gene TRBJ2-4; no firm D call. This CDR3 region has 11 residues. Germline V gene lookup returns CDR1 MNHEY and CDR2 SVGEGT. The CDR3 DNA is TGTGCCAGCAGTTATGGTACAGAAATGATCTTC. This gives the protein CASSYGTEMIF.

The V gene is TRBV7-1, the J gene TRBJ2-6; tentatively, D is TRBD1 (5 bases). TRBV7-1 is an ORF, with its function uncertain. The CDR3 is 19 amino acids. V was clipped by 5 bases and J by 5 bases, with 25 bases between them. The CDR3 here is CASSRWPSRGQSRANVLTF. CDR3 coding DNA: TGTGCCAGCAGCCGGTGGCCCTCACGAGGACAAAGTCGGGCCAACGTCCTGACTTTC.

This clonotype was detected many times. The J gene is TRBJ1-2, the V gene TRBV11-2, with unresolved D. The germline V gene has CDR1 SGHAT and CDR2 FQNNGV. Trimming took 5 bases from V and 4 from J, leaving 23 bases between them. The CDR3 loop spans 17 amino acids. DNA of the CDR3: TGTGCCAGCAGCCGGCAGGCAACAAGCAGAAAGACCTATGGCTACACCTTC. This sequence encodes CASSRQATSRKTYGYTF.

Of note for this clonotype: A much larger clone sits a single nucleotide away, making a read error possible. The chain uses TRBV5-4 and TRBJ2-1, with D tentatively TRBD2 (6 bases). In germline, CDR1 is SGHNT, CDR2 YYREEE (reference sequence). The CDR3 is 15 amino acids. The germline V and J ends were trimmed by 4 bases and 5 bases, with 16 bases remaining between them. This CDR3 reads CASSSSGRTNNEQFF. CDR3 coding DNA: TGTGCCAGCAGCAGTAGTGGGAGGACAAACAATGAGCAGTTCTTC.

This clonotype was seen repeatedly, ten times or more. The chain recombines TRBV10-1 with TRBJ1-2, with no clear D. The ends were cut back, 5 bases at V and 4 bases at J, with 23 bases in the middle. The V gene's germline CDR1 is WNHNN and CDR2 SYGVQD (reference sequence). This CDR3 region has 17 residues. The CDR3 protein is CASSRNLRSRNTYGYTF. The DNA for the CDR3 is TGCGCCAGCAGTCGGAACCTAAGATCGCGAAATACCTATGGCTACACCTTC.

This clonotype appeared many times. This chain links TRBV5-1 with TRBJ2-2, with D perhaps being TRBD1 or TRBD2 (5 bases each). The CDR3 consists of 17 residues. The V and J ends lost 4 bases and 0 bases respectively, with 16 bases between them. Germline CDR1 is SGHRS and CDR2 is YFSETQ. The CDR3 nucleotides read TGCGCCAGCAGCCACCTCGCCCGGGACCCGAACACCGGGGAGCTGTTTTTT. Translating gives CASSHLARDPNTGELFF.

This clonotype was detected ten times or more. The V call is TRBV7-8, the J call TRBJ1-1, with D perhaps matching TRBD1 (6 bases). There are 14 residues in the CDR3. V dropped 5 bases and J dropped 1 base, with 11 bases sitting between them. CDR1 and CDR2 (germline): SGHVS, FQNEAQ. The CDR3 coding sequence is TGTGCCAGCAGCCAGGGGACGGCGAACACTGAAGCTTTCTTT. It encodes CASSQGTANTEAFF.

CDR3 protein: CASSSTTATYGYTF. CDR3 sequence (DNA): TGTGCCAGCAGCTCAACGACAGCGACTTATGGCTACACCTTC. V usage is TRBV5-4 and J usage is TRBJ1-2; D perhaps matches TRBD1 (5 bases). Germline CDR1 reads SGHNT; CDR2 reads YYREEE (reference sequence). The CDR3 is made up of 14 amino acids. Trimming removed 3 bases from V and 5 bases from J, with 14 bases in between.

The chain recombines TRBV3-1 with TRBJ2-3, with D possibly matching TRBD2 (6 bases). With 4 bases removed from V and 6 bases from J, the gap between germline ends came to 23 bases. This CDR3 comprises 17 residues. Germline assignment: CDR1 LGHDT and CDR2 YNNKEL (reference sequence). DNA of the CDR3: TGTGCCAGCAGCCTCTACCGGTTGATAGCGGAGGGGGATACGCAGTATTTT. Protein: CASSLYRLIAEGDTQYF.

This clonotype was detected many times. The gene calls are TRBV6-6 and TRBJ2-6; D not certain. The germline gives CDR1 MNHNY, CDR2 SVGAGI (reference sequence). Trimming removed 4 bases from V and 5 bases from J, with 18 bases in between. This CDR3 is built from 17 residues. DNA of the CDR3: TGTGCCAGCAGTTTCAGGTGGGAACAAAGTCGGGCCAACGTCCTGACTTTC. Its protein product is CASSFRWEQSRANVLTF.

For this clonotype: A read error may explain this, as a much larger clone is one base away. The final CDR3 position lacks the conserved phenylalanine or tryptophan, pointing to a likely read error. The chain is built from TRBV15 and TRBJ2-5; D is perhaps TRBD2 (5 bases). V dropped 0 bases and J dropped 9 bases, with 14 bases sitting between them. The V gene's germline CDR1 is LNHNV and CDR2 YYDKDF (reference sequence). The CDR3 is made up of 14 amino acids. DNA of the CDR3: TGTGCCACCAGCAGAGATATCGGCGGGTGGGCCCAGTACCTC. Translated, it gives CATSRDIGGWAQYL.

On this clonotype itself: Since a much larger clone is just one base distant, this may be a read error. The chain links TRBV15 to TRBJ1-2; D gene unclear. CDR3 length: 17 residues. CDR1 LNHNV and CDR2 YYDKDF come from the germline V gene (reference sequence). V lost 4 bases and J lost 6, with 24 bases in between. Here the CDR3 DNA reads TGTGCCACCAGCAAGACAAGAAGGTGTGGAAAGACCCATGGCTACACCTTC. This codes for CATSKTRRCGKTHGYTF.

At least ten counts were recorded for this clonotype. The CDR3 DNA sequence: TGTGCCAGCAGTTTATCGACGGGGACATGGTATCAGCATTTT. Translation gives CASSLSTGTWYQHF. The chain recombines TRBV27 with TRBJ1-5; D possibly corresponds to TRBD1 (6 bases). The germline V and J ends were trimmed by 0 bases and 13 bases, with 16 bases remaining between them. The CDR3 covers 14 residues. Germline lookup yields CDR1 MNHEY and CDR2 SMNVEV (reference sequence).

This clonotype was observed at least ten times. The genes are TRBV20-1 and TRBJ2-7; perhaps TRBD1 as D (5 bases). V lost 0 bases and J lost 4, with 10 bases in between. Germline CDR1 DFQATT, CDR2 SNEGSKA (reference sequence). CDR3 size: 13 residues. In DNA, the CDR3 is TGCAGTGCTAGAGACAAGGGGCAGTACGAGCAGTACTTC. It encodes CSARDKGQYEQYF.